The clone carrying this T cell receptor beta chain has more than one count but fewer than ten. The target antigen is unknown. The CDR3 runs to 14 residues. CDR1 LNHNV and CDR2 YYDKDF come from the germline V gene (reference sequence). The data originate from a study of post-analysis software for immune sequencing data. In the study overall: Relapsing-remitting, secondary progressive and progressive-relapsing multiple sclerosis were all included among the disease courses.

Overall study results and limits: Five TRBV segments were more frequent in patients than controls; TRBV5-6, TRBV5-1 and TRBV20-1 belonged to this group. Among multiple sclerosis patients, normalized Chao1 diversity was significantly below that of controls.

Tagging with unique molecular identifiers was a feature of the TCR beta cDNA libraries. MiXCR, applied by TCRdb to the PCR reads, yields one record per CDR3 protein. Of some 450,000 distinct CDR3 sequences in the sample, roughly 45% are singletons; the top ten hold roughly 12%. The receptor comes from a girl aged 10 to 17 with multiple sclerosis. The specimen was blood. The genes are TRBV15 and TRBJ2-4; the D call may be TRBD1 or TRBD2 (6 bases each). The J call may be incorrect, as the DNA end agrees better with TRBJ2-5. CDR3 DNA: TGTGCCACCAGCAGTTTACGGGGGCGAGAGACCCAGTACTTC. It codes for CATSSLRGRETQYF.